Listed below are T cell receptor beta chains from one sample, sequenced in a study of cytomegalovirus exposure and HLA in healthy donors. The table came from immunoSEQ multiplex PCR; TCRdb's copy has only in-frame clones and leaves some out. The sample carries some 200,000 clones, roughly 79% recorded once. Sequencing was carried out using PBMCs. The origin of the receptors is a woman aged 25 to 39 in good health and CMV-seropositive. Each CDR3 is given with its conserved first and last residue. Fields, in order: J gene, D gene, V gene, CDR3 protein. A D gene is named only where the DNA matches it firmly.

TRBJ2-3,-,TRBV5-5,CASSLVVDTQYF
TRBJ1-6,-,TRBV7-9,CASSPTSGSPLHF
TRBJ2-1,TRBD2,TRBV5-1,CASSLGGTSGTGQFF
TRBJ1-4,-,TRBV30,CAWSVQRVEKLFF
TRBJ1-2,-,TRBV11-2,CASSFAPDSDYGYTF
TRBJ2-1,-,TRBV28,CASSRDNEQFF
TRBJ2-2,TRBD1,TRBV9,CASSGGQGMAGELFF
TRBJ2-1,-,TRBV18,CASSPLSDNEQFF
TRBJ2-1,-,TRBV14,CASSQDDWGEVF
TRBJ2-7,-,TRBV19,CASNLTGTYEQYF